The 13 T cell receptor beta chains reported below all come from one sample, sequenced in a study of cytomegalovirus exposure and HLA in healthy donors. The PCR ran on 60 Vbeta and 13 Jbeta primers. The method was immunoSEQ multiplex PCR; TCRdb's version includes in-frame clones alone and lacks a portion of them. The sample holds 85,000 to 130,000 clones, 60% to 80% seen once. The specimen was PBMCs. The receptor source for this set is a man in his sixties in good health and CMV-seropositive.

This clone showed up just a few times. CDR3 DNA: TGTGCCAGCAGCCGCGGACAGAATGAAAAACTGTTTTTT. This codes for CASSRGQNEKLFF. This chain uses TRBV7-9 with TRBJ1-4, with D tentatively TRBD1 (6 bases). The germline V and J ends were trimmed by 5 bases and 5 bases, with 9 bases remaining between them. Looked up from germline, CDR1 is SEHNR and CDR2 is FQNEAQ (reference sequence). The CDR3 has 13 amino acids.

The rearrangement links TRBV19 to TRBJ2-3; no firm D call. The ends were cut back, 5 bases at V and 0 bases at J, with 12 bases in the middle. The germline gives CDR1 LNHDA, CDR2 SQIVND (reference sequence). The CDR3 totals 15 residues. The CDR3 loop is CASSLFITSTDTQYF. The CDR3 DNA reads as TGTGCCAGTAGTCTTTTTATAACTAGCACAGATACGCAGTATTTT.

The chain recombines TRBV7-2 with TRBJ2-5, with TRBD1 identical over 11 bases. The J call could be wrong; TRBJ2-7 is a better fit for the DNA end. CDR1 SGHTA and CDR2 FQGNSA come from the germline V gene. The CDR3 has 14 residues. CDR3 sequence reads: CASSLGQGAYEQYF. CDR3 nucleotide sequence: TGTGCCAGCAGCTTGGGACAGGGGGCCTACGAGCAGTACTTC.

This clone was seen a few times. The rearrangement joins TRBV7-2 to TRBJ2-6; 8 bases are a match to TRBD2. V shed 1 base, J shed 0 bases, and the junction held 5 bases outside the gene matches. The CDR3 consists of 18 residues. Germline V CDR1 and CDR2: SGHTA, FQGNSA. The CDR3 DNA is TGTGCCAGCAGCTTAGGACCTGCGGGGGGCTCTGGGGCCAACGTCCTGACTTTC. This sequence encodes CASSLGPAGGSGANVLTF.

This chain uses TRBV18 with TRBJ1-1; the match to TRBD1 covers 9 bases. Germline CDR1 and CDR2: KGHSH and LQKENI. After removal of 4 bases from V and 1 base from J, the junction contained 1 base not matched to a gene. There are 14 residues in the CDR3. The CDR3 nucleotides are TGTGCCAGCTCACTGGGACAGGGGAACACTGAAGCTTTCTTT. Amino acid sequence: CASSLGQGNTEAFF. The whole variable domain, remainder taken from reference TRBV18 and TRBJ1-1, is NAGVMQNPRHLVRRRGQEARLRCSPMKGHSHVYWYRQLPEEGLKFMVYLQKENIIDESGMPKERFSAEFPKEGPSILRIQQVVRGDSAAYFCASSLGQGNTEAFFGQGTRLTVV.

The rearrangement joins TRBV29-1 to TRBJ1-5; D is uncertain. The germline gives CDR1 SQVTM, CDR2 ANQGSEA. The germline V and J ends were trimmed by 2 bases and 4 bases, with 6 bases remaining between them. The CDR3 spans 12 residues. CDR3: CSVETENQPQHF. The DNA for the CDR3 is TGCAGCGTTGAAACCGAGAATCAGCCCCAGCATTTT.

The V and J genes are TRBV4-1 and TRBJ1-1, with TRBD1 matching over 9 bases. From germline, CDR1 is MGHRA and CDR2 YSYEKL. The CDR3 contains 18 residues. V shed 0 bases and J 5 bases; nucleotides not matched to a gene: 13. Here the CDR3 reads CASSQEPGQGVLSTEAFF. The CDR3 bases are TGCGCCAGCAGCCAAGAGCCGGGACAGGGTGTGCTGTCAACTGAAGCTTTCTTT.

The rearrangement uses TRBV14 and TRBJ1-2; D is unresolved. The V and J ends lost 4 bases and 3 bases respectively, with 15 bases between them. The CDR3 length is 15 residues. Germline V CDR1 and CDR2: SGHDN, FVKESK. The CDR3: CASSLKPGSDYGYTF. CDR3 coding DNA: TGTGCCAGCAGCCTCAAACCGGGATCCGACTATGGCTACACCTTC. The complete variable domain, with remaining parts taken from reference TRBV14 and TRBJ1-2, reads EAGVTQFPSHSVIEKGQTVTLRCDPISGHDNLYWYRRVMGKEIKFLLHFVKESKQDESGMPNNRFLAERTGGTYSTLKVQPAELEDSGVYFCASSLKPGSDYGYTFGSGTRLTVV.

The chain joins TRBV6-4 to TRBJ2-6, with 7 bases lining up with TRBD2. Germline values: CDR1 MRHNA, CDR2 SNTAGT. The CDR3 covers 16 residues. V trimming: 0 bases; J trimming: 2 bases; junction bases outside the gene matches: 1. This chain's CDR3 is CASSDSGGAGANVLTF. The CDR3 DNA reads as TGTGCCAGCAGTGACTCGGGGGGGGCTGGGGCCAACGTCCTGACTTTC.

V gene TRBV29-1 combines with J gene TRBJ2-5; TRBD1 agrees at 8 bases. Gene TRBJ2-7 matches the end of the DNA better, so the J call may be wrong. CDR3 length: 12 residues. Germline V lookup: CDR1 SQVTM, CDR2 ANQGSEA. The CDR3 DNA is TGCAGCGTCGGACAGGGCGGCTACGAGCAGTACTTC. Translated, it gives CSVGQGGYEQYF.

The gene calls are TRBV21-1 and TRBJ2-1; the DNA was not used to check the table's D call, TRBD2. TRBV21-1 is a recognized pseudogene. This CDR3 region has 13 residues. CDR3 loop: CAPGAAGSNEQFF. CDR3 in DNA: TGTGCCCCGGGGGCAGCGGGAAGCAATGAGCAGTTCTTC.

This chain uses TRBV29-1 with TRBJ2-5; TRBD2 matches at 7 bases. CDR1 SQVTM and CDR2 ANQGSEA come from the germline V gene. V lost 6 bases, J lost 11 bases, and 15 bases stayed unmatched. The CDR3 is 13 amino acids. CDR3 amino acids: CSVRGGRPYGQYF. The CDR3 DNA sequence: TGCAGCGTGCGCGGGGGAAGGCCCTACGGGCAGTACTTC.

This rearrangement joins TRBV7-2 to TRBJ1-1; D uncertain. Germline lookup yields CDR1 SGHTA and CDR2 FQGNSA. V dropped 1 base and J dropped 1 base, with 10 bases sitting between them. The CDR3 consists of 15 residues. The CDR3: CASSLEAWRNTEAFF. Here the CDR3 DNA reads TGTGCCAGCAGCTTAGAGGCGTGGAGGAACACTGAAGCTTTCTTT.